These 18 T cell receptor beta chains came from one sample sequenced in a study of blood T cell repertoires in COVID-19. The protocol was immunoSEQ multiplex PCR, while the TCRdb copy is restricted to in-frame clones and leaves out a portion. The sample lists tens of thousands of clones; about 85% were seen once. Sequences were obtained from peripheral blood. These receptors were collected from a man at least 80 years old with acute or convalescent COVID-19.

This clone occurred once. The CDR3 sequence: CASAFGYGNEQFF. The DNA of the CDR3 is TGTGCCAGTGCCTTTGGGTACGGGAATGAGCAGTTCTTC. The chain recombines TRBV19 with TRBJ2-1, with D unclear. CDR3 length: 13 residues. Germline CDR1 and CDR2: LNHDA and SQIVND (reference sequence). Trimming stripped 8 bases from V and 7 bases from J, with 15 bases between.

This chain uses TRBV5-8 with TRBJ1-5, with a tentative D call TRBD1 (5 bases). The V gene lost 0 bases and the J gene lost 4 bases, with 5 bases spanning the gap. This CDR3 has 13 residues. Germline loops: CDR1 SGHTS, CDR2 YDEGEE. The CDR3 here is CASSLDRNQPQHF. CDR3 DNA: TGTGCCAGCAGCTTGGACAGGAATCAGCCCCAGCATTTT. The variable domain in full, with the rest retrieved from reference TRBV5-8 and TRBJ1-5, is EAGVTQSPTHLIKTRGQQATLRCSPISGHTSVYWYQQALGLGLQFLLWYDEGEERNRGNFPPRFSGRQFPNYSSELNVNALELEDSALYLCASSLDRNQPQHFGDGTRLSIL.

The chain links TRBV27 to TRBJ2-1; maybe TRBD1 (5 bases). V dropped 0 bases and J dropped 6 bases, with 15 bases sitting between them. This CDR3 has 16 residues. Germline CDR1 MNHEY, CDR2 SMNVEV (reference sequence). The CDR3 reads CASSLSGRVKRNEQFF. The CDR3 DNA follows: TGTGCCAGCAGTTTATCGGGCAGGGTTAAGCGCAATGAGCAGTTCTTC.

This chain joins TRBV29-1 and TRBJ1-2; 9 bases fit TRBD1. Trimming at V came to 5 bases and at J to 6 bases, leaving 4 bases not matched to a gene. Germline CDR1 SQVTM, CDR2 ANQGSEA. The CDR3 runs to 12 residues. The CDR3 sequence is CSVLQGADGYTF. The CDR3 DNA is TGCAGCGTTTTACAGGGGGCGGATGGCTACACCTTC.

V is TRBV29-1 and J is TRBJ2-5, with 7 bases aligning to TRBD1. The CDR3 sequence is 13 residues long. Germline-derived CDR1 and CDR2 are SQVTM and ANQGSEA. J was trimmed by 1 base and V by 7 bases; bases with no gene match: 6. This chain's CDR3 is CSADRDLQETQYF. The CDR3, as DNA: TGCAGCGCAGACAGGGACCTCCAAGAGACCCAGTACTTC.

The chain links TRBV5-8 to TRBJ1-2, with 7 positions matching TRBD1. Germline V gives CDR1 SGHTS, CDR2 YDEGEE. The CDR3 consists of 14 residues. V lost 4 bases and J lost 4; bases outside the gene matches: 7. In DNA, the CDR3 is TGTGCCAGCAGCCCACGAACAGGGGTCTATGGCTACACCTTC. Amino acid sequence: CASSPRTGVYGYTF.

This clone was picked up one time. This CDR3 reads CATSREAYPSYEQYF. The CDR3 DNA sequence: TGTGCCACCAGCAGAGAAGCCTACCCATCGTACGAGCAGTACTTC. V usage is TRBV15 and J usage is TRBJ2-7, with D hard to call. The CDR3 spans 15 residues. Germline CDR1 and CDR2: LNHNV and YYDKDF (reference sequence). Trimming stripped 0 bases from V and 4 bases from J, with 13 bases between.

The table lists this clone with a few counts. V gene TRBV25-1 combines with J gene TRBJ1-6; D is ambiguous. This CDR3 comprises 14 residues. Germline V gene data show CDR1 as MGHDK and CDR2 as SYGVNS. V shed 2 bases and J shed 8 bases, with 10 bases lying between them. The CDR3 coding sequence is TGTGCCAGCAGTGAAAGAAACGGTTATTCACCCCTCCACTTT. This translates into CASSERNGYSPLHF.

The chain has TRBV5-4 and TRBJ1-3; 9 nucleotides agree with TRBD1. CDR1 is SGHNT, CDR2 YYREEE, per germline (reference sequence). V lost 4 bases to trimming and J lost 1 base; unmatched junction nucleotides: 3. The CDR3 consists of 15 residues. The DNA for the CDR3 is TGTGCCAGCAGCCTAGGGACAGGGTCTGGAAACACCATATATTTT. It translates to CASSLGTGSGNTIYF.

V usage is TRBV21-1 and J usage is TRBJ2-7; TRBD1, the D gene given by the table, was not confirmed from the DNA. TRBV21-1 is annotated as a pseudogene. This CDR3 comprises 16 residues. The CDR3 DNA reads TGTGCCAGCAGCAAAGTCAACGGGACAGGGGTACACGAGCAGTACTTC. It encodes CASSKVNGTGVHEQYF.

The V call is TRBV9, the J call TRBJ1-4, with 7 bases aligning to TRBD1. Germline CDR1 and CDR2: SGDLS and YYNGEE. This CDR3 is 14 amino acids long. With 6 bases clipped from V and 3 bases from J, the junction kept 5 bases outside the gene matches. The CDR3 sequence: CASTRGAANEKLFF. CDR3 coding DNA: TGTGCCAGCACCAGGGGGGCAGCTAATGAAAAACTGTTTTTT.

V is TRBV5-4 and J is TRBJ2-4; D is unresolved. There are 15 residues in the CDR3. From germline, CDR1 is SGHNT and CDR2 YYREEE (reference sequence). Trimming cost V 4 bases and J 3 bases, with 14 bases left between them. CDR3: CASSRDSSGKNIQYF. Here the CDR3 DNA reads TGTGCCAGCAGCCGCGATAGTTCAGGCAAAAACATTCAGTACTTC.

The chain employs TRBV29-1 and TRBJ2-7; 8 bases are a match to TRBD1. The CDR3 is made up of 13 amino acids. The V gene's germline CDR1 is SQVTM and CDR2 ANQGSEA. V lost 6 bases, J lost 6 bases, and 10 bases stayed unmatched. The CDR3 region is CSVLGQGDGEQYF. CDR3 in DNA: TGCAGCGTCTTAGGACAGGGTGACGGCGAGCAGTACTTC.

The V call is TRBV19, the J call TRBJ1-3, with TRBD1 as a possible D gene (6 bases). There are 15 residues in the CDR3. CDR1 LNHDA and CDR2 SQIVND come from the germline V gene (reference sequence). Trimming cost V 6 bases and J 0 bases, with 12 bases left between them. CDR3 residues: CASSPDRNSGNTIYF. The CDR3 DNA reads TGTGCCAGTAGCCCAGACAGGAACTCTGGAAACACCATATATTTT.

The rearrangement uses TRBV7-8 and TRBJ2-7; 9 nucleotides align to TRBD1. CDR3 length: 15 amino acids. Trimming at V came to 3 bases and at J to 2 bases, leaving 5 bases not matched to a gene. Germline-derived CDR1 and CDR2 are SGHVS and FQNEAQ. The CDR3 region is CASSLAGTGTYEQYF. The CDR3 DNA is TGTGCCAGCAGCTTGGCCGGGACAGGGACCTACGAGCAGTACTTC.

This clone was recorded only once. The CDR3 reads CASSPQLRGAEAFF. DNA for the CDR3: TGTGCCAGCAGCCCACAACTCCGGGGGGCTGAAGCTTTCTTT. V and J are TRBV3-1 (or the pseudogene TRBV3-2) and TRBJ1-1, with a tentative D call TRBD1 (5 bases). The CDR3 runs 14 residues. Germline CDR1 is LGHDT and CDR2 is YNNKEL (reference sequence). V was cut by 4 bases and J by 6 bases, with 15 bases left in between.

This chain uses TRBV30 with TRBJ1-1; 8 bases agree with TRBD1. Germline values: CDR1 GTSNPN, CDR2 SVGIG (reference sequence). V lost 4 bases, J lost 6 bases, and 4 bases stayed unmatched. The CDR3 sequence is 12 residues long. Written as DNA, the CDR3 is TGTGCCTGGAACTACAGGGGGGCTGAAGCTTTCTTT. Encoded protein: CAWNYRGAEAFF. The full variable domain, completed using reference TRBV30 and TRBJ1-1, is SQTIHQWPATLVQPVGSPLSLECTVEGTSNPNLYWYRQAAGRGLQLLFYSVGIGQISSEVPQNLSASRPQDRQFILSSKKLLLSDSGFYLCAWNYRGAEAFFGQGTRLTVV.

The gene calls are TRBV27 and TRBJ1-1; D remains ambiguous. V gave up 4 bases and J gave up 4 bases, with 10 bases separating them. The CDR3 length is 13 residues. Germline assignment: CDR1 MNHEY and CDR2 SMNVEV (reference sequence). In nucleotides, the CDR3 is TGTGCCAGCAGTTATGAGGGCTCCACTGAAGCTTTCTTT. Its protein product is CASSYEGSTEAFF.